The subject of this entry is one T cell receptor (beta chain). Its antigen is not known. The data originate from a study of cytomegalovirus exposure and HLA in healthy donors. Points from the study as a whole: Prediction of most subjects' HLA-A and HLA-B alleles by TCR beta sequences was reportedly accurate.

V lost 3 bases to trimming and J lost 1 base, with 9 bases between them. Germline CDR1 SGHNT, CDR2 YYREEE (reference sequence). The CDR3 contains 14 residues. Primers for the PCR totalled 60 Vbeta and 13 Jbeta. As processed by the authors: Around 11 million of some 80 million unique TCR beta chains were shared, per a later count. Clones were sequenced by immunoSEQ multiplex PCR, and TCRdb holds only the in-frame ones, with some missing. V, J and clone size are taken as reported in that table, and D and trimming were inferred from the DNA itself. The table has about 120,000 clones, over 60% seen once. Sequences were obtained from PBMCs. This receptor was taken from a man aged 18 to 30 in good health and CMV-seropositive. The chain links TRBV5-4 to TRBJ2-3, with D tentatively TRBD1 (6 bases). CDR3 sequence (DNA): TGTGCCAGCAGCTCCCCAGGGGGCACAGATACGCAGTATTTT. Its translation is CASSSPGGTDTQYF.